Listed below are T cell receptor beta chains from one sample, sequenced in a study of OX40 agonist ivuxolimab in advanced cancers. The method was immunoSEQ multiplex PCR; TCRdb's version includes in-frame clones alone and lacks a portion of them. The table shows about 150,000 clones, with roughly 94% occurring only once. The sequencing used CD4+ or CD8+ T cells sorted from blood, collected in a trial of the OX40 agonist ivuxolimab. The receptors shown here come from an adult with an advanced solid tumor such as melanoma, head and neck, liver or kidney cancer. Each CDR3 is given with its conserved first and last residue. Fields, in order: CDR3 DNA, CDR3 protein, J gene, clone size, D gene, V gene. The D gene is left open where the match is weak. Part of the rows lack a size; the others show once, few, many or a class for expanded clones.

CDR3 DNA: TGTGCCAGCAGCCCAGGGGGTCGGGGGGCTTCTGGAAACACCATATATTTT
CDR3 protein: CASSPGGRGASGNTIYF
J gene: TRBJ1-3
clone size: once
D gene: TRBD1
V gene: TRBV9

CDR3 DNA: TGTGCCAGCAGCCTCGACAGGGTTGGAAACACCATATATTTT
CDR3 protein: CASSLDRVGNTIYF
J gene: TRBJ1-3
clone size: -
D gene: TRBD1
V gene: TRBV28

CDR3 DNA: TGTGCCAGCAGCTTAGTCCCAAGCGGGAGGGCCAACACCGGGGAGCTGTTTTTT
CDR3 protein: CASSLVPSGRANTGELFF
J gene: TRBJ2-2
clone size: -
D gene: TRBD2
V gene: TRBV7-8

CDR3 DNA: TGTGCCAGCAGTTACTCGATGACAGGGGGATGGGGAGGCTACACCTTC
CDR3 protein: CASSYSMTGGWGGYTF
J gene: TRBJ1-2
clone size: once
D gene: TRBD1
V gene: TRBV6-5

CDR3 DNA: TGTGCCAGCAGTTATCACAGGGCGGGAAGCTACGAGCAGTACTTC
CDR3 protein: CASSYHRAGSYEQYF
J gene: TRBJ2-7
clone size: -
D gene: -
V gene: TRBV6-5

CDR3 DNA: TGTGCCAGCAGTGCGCCGGGACTAGCGCCTAACACCGGGGAGCTGTTTTTT
CDR3 protein: CASSAPGLAPNTGELFF
J gene: TRBJ2-2
clone size: -
D gene: TRBD2
V gene: TRBV28

CDR3 DNA: TGCGCCAGCAGCTTATCTCAGGGGTCTAATTCACCCCTCCACTTT
CDR3 protein: CASSLSQGSNSPLHF
J gene: TRBJ1-6
clone size: -
D gene: -
V gene: TRBV5-1

CDR3 DNA: TGTGCCAGCAGGGGGACAGGGGGGGAAGGCTACACCTTC
CDR3 protein: CASRGTGGEGYTF
J gene: TRBJ1-2
clone size: -
D gene: TRBD1
V gene: TRBV27

CDR3 DNA: TGTGCCAGCAGCTTAGGATCGGACAGGGTCTATGGCTACACCTTC
CDR3 protein: CASSLGSDRVYGYTF
J gene: TRBJ1-2
clone size: -
D gene: TRBD1
V gene: TRBV7-2

CDR3 DNA: TGTGCCAGCAGCCCGGGGCTACTCTATGGCTACACCTTC
CDR3 protein: CASSPGLLYGYTF
J gene: TRBJ1-2
clone size: -
D gene: -
V gene: TRBV11-1

CDR3 DNA: TGCGCCAGCAGCTGGGGGTACAATGAGCAGTTCTTC
CDR3 protein: CASSWGYNEQFF
J gene: TRBJ2-1
clone size: -
D gene: -
V gene: TRBV4-3

CDR3 DNA: TGTGCCAGCAGCTTAAGCCCGGGGAGGGATTCGGGTGGCTACACCTTC
CDR3 protein: CASSLSPGRDSGGYTF
J gene: TRBJ1-2
clone size: -
D gene: -
V gene: TRBV7-2

CDR3 DNA: TGCAGCGCCAGGTGGTACCAAGAGACCCAGTACTTC
CDR3 protein: CSARWYQETQYF
J gene: TRBJ2-5
clone size: -
D gene: -
V gene: TRBV29-1

CDR3 DNA: TGCAGCGTTGATCGGGGTACGAACACTGAAGCTTTCTTT
CDR3 protein: CSVDRGTNTEAFF
J gene: TRBJ1-1
clone size: -
D gene: -
V gene: TRBV29-1

CDR3 DNA: TGTGCCAGCAGGCGGAACACTGAAGCTTTCTTT
CDR3 protein: CASRRNTEAFF
J gene: TRBJ1-1
clone size: few
D gene: -
V gene: TRBV6-1

CDR3 DNA: TGTGCCAGCAGTTCGATGGCAGATACGCAGTATTTT
CDR3 protein: CASSSMADTQYF
J gene: TRBJ2-3
clone size: -
D gene: -
V gene: TRBV28

CDR3 DNA: TGTGCCTGGAAATACGGGGGCGTCTACGAGCAGTACTTC
CDR3 protein: CAWKYGGVYEQYF
J gene: TRBJ2-7
clone size: -
D gene: -
V gene: TRBV30

CDR3 DNA: TGCAGTGCCCTCAGGGGGAACGAGCAGTACTTC
CDR3 protein: CSALRGNEQYF
J gene: TRBJ2-7
clone size: -
D gene: TRBD1
V gene: TRBV20-1

CDR3 DNA: TGTGCCAGCAGTTACCCCGGGGGGGGGAACACTGAAGCTTTCTTT
CDR3 protein: CASSYPGGGNTEAFF
J gene: TRBJ1-1
clone size: -
D gene: -
V gene: TRBV6-6

CDR3 DNA: TGTGCCAGCAGCGTTGGACAGGTGGCCGAGCAGTACTTC
CDR3 protein: CASSVGQVAEQYF
J gene: TRBJ2-7
clone size: -
D gene: TRBD1
V gene: TRBV9

CDR3 DNA: TGTGCCAGCAGCTCCGGGAGACAGGGTGGCTACACCTTC
CDR3 protein: CASSSGRQGGYTF
J gene: TRBJ1-2
clone size: -
D gene: TRBD1
V gene: TRBV7-2

CDR3 DNA: TGTGCCAGCAGCAACAAGGAAGGTCTTCAGAACACTGAAGCTTTCTTT
CDR3 protein: CASSNKEGLQNTEAFF
J gene: TRBJ1-1
clone size: -
D gene: -
V gene: TRBV21-1

CDR3 DNA: TGTGCCAGCAGCAAAGGTAAGGACTATGGCTACACCTTC
CDR3 protein: CASSKGKDYGYTF
J gene: TRBJ1-2
clone size: once
D gene: -
V gene: TRBV21-1

CDR3 DNA: TGTGCCAGCAGTTACCATAGCGGGTCAACCTACGAGCAGTACTTC
CDR3 protein: CASSYHSGSTYEQYF
J gene: TRBJ2-7
clone size: -
D gene: TRBD2
V gene: TRBV6-5

CDR3 DNA: TGTGCCAGCAGCTTGGCGGGGGGGCCCTCCTACGAGCAGTACTTC
CDR3 protein: CASSLAGGPSYEQYF
J gene: TRBJ2-7
clone size: -
D gene: TRBD2
V gene: TRBV7-9

CDR3 DNA: TGTGCCACCCGGAGTACCACAGGGTCCTACGAGCAGTACTTC
CDR3 protein: CATRSTTGSYEQYF
J gene: TRBJ2-7
clone size: once
D gene: -
V gene: TRBV10-3

CDR3 DNA: TGTGCCAGCTCACAGATACCGAGCTCCTACGAGCAGTACTTC
CDR3 protein: CASSQIPSSYEQYF
J gene: TRBJ2-7
clone size: once
D gene: -
V gene: TRBV18

CDR3 DNA: TGTGCCAGCAGTTTGGTGGGACAGGGTCGTTCTGGGGCCAACGTCCTGACTTTC
CDR3 protein: CASSLVGQGRSGANVLTF
J gene: TRBJ2-6
clone size: -
D gene: TRBD1
V gene: TRBV27

CDR3 DNA: TGCGCCAGCAGCGTTACTCTAGCGGGTGGATGGAATGAGCAGTTCTTC
CDR3 protein: CASSVTLAGGWNEQFF
J gene: TRBJ2-1
clone size: -
D gene: TRBD2
V gene: TRBV5-1

CDR3 DNA: TGTGCCAGCAGTTACAAAGCAGGACCCACTGAAGCTTTCTTT
CDR3 protein: CASSYKAGPTEAFF
J gene: TRBJ1-1
clone size: -
D gene: -
V gene: TRBV6-5

CDR3 DNA: TGTGGGAGTGGTTCCACTGAAGCTTTCTTT
CDR3 protein: CGSGSTEAFF
J gene: TRBJ1-1
clone size: -
D gene: -
V gene: TRBV28

CDR3 DNA: TGCGCCAGCAGCTCAGGACAGGGGGCAGAGACCCAGTACTTC
CDR3 protein: CASSSGQGAETQYF
J gene: TRBJ2-5
clone size: -
D gene: TRBD1
V gene: TRBV5-1

CDR3 DNA: TGTGCCAGCAGCTTATGGCGGGGGGCGGGCACTGAAGCTTTCTTT
CDR3 protein: CASSLWRGAGTEAFF
J gene: TRBJ1-1
clone size: -
D gene: -
V gene: TRBV11-2

CDR3 DNA: TGTGCCAGCAGCAGGACAGGGGGTCCCTACGAGCAGTACTTC
CDR3 protein: CASSRTGGPYEQYF
J gene: TRBJ2-7
clone size: once
D gene: TRBD1
V gene: TRBV7-9

CDR3 DNA: TGTGCCAGCAGATGGACAGGCCCTAACACCGGGGAGCTGTTTTTT
CDR3 protein: CASRWTGPNTGELFF
J gene: TRBJ2-2
clone size: -
D gene: TRBD1
V gene: TRBV2

CDR3 DNA: TGTGCCAGCAGCGGGCCTCAAGCTTTCTTT
CDR3 protein: CASSGPQAFF
J gene: TRBJ1-1
clone size: once
D gene: -
V gene: TRBV6-9

CDR3 DNA: TGTGCCAGCAGTCGGACTCCCACCTACGAGCAGTACTTC
CDR3 protein: CASSRTPTYEQYF
J gene: TRBJ2-7
clone size: -
D gene: -
V gene: TRBV6-5

CDR3 DNA: TGTGCCAGCTCACCATTCGGAGGACAGCCCCAGCATTTT
CDR3 protein: CASSPFGGQPQHF
J gene: TRBJ1-5
clone size: -
D gene: -
V gene: TRBV18

CDR3 DNA: TGTGCCAGCTCACCTCCAATTTCCCTCTCTGGAAACACCATATATTTT
CDR3 protein: CASSPPISLSGNTIYF
J gene: TRBJ1-3
clone size: once
D gene: -
V gene: TRBV18

CDR3 DNA: TGTGCCAGCAGTCAGCGCGGGGAGTTCACGTCCAATGGCTACACCTTC
CDR3 protein: CASSQRGEFTSNGYTF
J gene: TRBJ1-2
clone size: -
D gene: -
V gene: TRBV28

CDR3 DNA: TGTGCCAGCAGTTACTCGGGCGGGCCCTCCTACGAGCAGTACTTC
CDR3 protein: CASSYSGGPSYEQYF
J gene: TRBJ2-7
clone size: -
D gene: -
V gene: TRBV6-5

CDR3 DNA: TGTGCCAGCAGCCCCCGCCGGTCTGGGGCCAACGTCCTGACTTTC
CDR3 protein: CASSPRRSGANVLTF
J gene: TRBJ2-6
clone size: -
D gene: -
V gene: TRBV28

CDR3 DNA: TGTGCCAGCAGCTTACAGGGTTGGGGCTACACCTTC
CDR3 protein: CASSLQGWGYTF
J gene: TRBJ1-2
clone size: once
D gene: -
V gene: TRBV5-8

CDR3 DNA: TGTGCCAGCAGTCCACAGGGGGCGGGAGAAAAACTGTTTTTT
CDR3 protein: CASSPQGAGEKLFF
J gene: TRBJ1-4
clone size: once
D gene: TRBD1
V gene: TRBV6-6

CDR3 DNA: TGTGCCAGCAGTTACTCTGGCTCACGAACAGGAAATGGCTACACCTTC
CDR3 protein: CASSYSGSRTGNGYTF
J gene: TRBJ1-2
clone size: -
D gene: -
V gene: TRBV6-5

CDR3 DNA: TGCGCCAGCAGCCTTGCGGACAGGGAAGGAACCGGGGAGCTGTTTTTT
CDR3 protein: CASSLADREGTGELFF
J gene: TRBJ2-2
clone size: -
D gene: TRBD1
V gene: TRBV5-1

CDR3 DNA: TGTGCCAGCAGTAGCACAGGATTTTACACTGAAGCTTTCTTT
CDR3 protein: CASSSTGFYTEAFF
J gene: TRBJ1-1
clone size: -
D gene: -
V gene: TRBV2

CDR3 DNA: TGTGCCAGCAGCGGTCGGTGGGTAGGCGACACTGAAGCTTTCTTT
CDR3 protein: CASSGRWVGDTEAFF
J gene: TRBJ1-1
clone size: -
D gene: -
V gene: TRBV9